This is a list of T cell receptor beta chains from one sample in a study of blood T cell repertoires in COVID-19. Assay used: immunoSEQ multiplex PCR; TCRdb lists only in-frame clones, some missing. Seen here are just under 150,000 clones, approximately 87% observed once, and the top ten hold more than 6.5%. Sequenced input: peripheral blood. These receptors were collected from a woman between 45 and 65 years old with active or convalescent COVID-19. The CDR3 runs from the conserved cysteine through the conserved F or W. The D gene is left open where the match is weak. Only part of the rows carry a size: once, few, many, or a class if the clone is expanded.

>TRBJ1-1|NA|NA|TRBV30
CAWSVLDYMNTEAFF
TGTGCCTGGAGTGTGCTGGACTATATGAACACTGAAGCTTTCTTT
>TRBJ2-3|NA|TRBD2|TRBV24-1
CATSAGGQADTQYF
TGTGCCACCAGTGCGGGGGGGCAGGCAGATACGCAGTATTTT
>TRBJ2-7|NA|NA|TRBV4-2
CASSQGRGPYEQYF
TGTGCCAGCAGCCAAGGCCGGGGTCCTTACGAGCAGTACTTC
>TRBJ1-2|once|NA|TRBV6-1
CASSEGQNYGYTF
TGTGCCAGCAGTGAAGGGCAGAACTATGGCTACACCTTC
>TRBJ1-4|few|TRBD1|TRBV4-1
CASSQAQPGQGAGLFF
TGCGCCAGCAGCCAAGCTCAACCGGGACAGGGGGCTGGTCTGTTTTTT
>TRBJ2-5|NA|NA|TRBV4-1
CASSQESEKTQYF
TGCGCCAGCAGCCAAGAATCCGAGAAGACCCAGTACTTC
>TRBJ1-5|NA|TRBD1|TRBV4-3
CASSPHPQGGQPQHF
TGCGCCAGCAGCCCCCATCCCCAGGGGGGCCAGCCCCAGCATTTT
>TRBJ2-1|once|NA|TRBV4-1
CASSQSEVSSSYNEQFF
TGCGCCAGCAGCCAATCGGAGGTTTCCAGCTCCTACAATGAGCAGTTCTTC
>TRBJ2-4|once|NA|TRBV6-6
CASSYSTENIQYF
TGTGCCAGCAGTTACTCAACAGAAAACATTCAGTACTTC
>TRBJ1-2|NA|TRBD1|TRBV10-2
CASSGGQEIFYGYTF
TGCGCCAGCAGTGGGGGACAGGAGATTTTCTATGGCTACACCTTC
>TRBJ1-6|NA|NA|TRBV27
CASSSTGLSESPLHF
TGTGCCAGCAGTTCCACGGGACTCTCTGAATCACCCCTCCACTTT
>TRBJ1-5|NA|TRBD1|TRBV23-1
CASSLARDRERNQPQHF
TGCGCCAGCAGTCTGGCTCGGGACAGGGAACGCAATCAGCCCCAGCATTTT
>TRBJ2-5|NA|TRBD1|TRBV19
CASSSRGRRETQYF
TGTGCCAGTAGTAGCAGGGGGCGGAGAGAGACCCAGTACTTC
>TRBJ2-3|NA|TRBD2|TRBV3-1/TRBV3-2
CASSQGGGGSTDTQYF
TGTGCCAGCAGCCAAGGGGGCGGGGGGAGCACAGATACGCAGTATTTT
>TRBJ1-1|NA|NA|TRBV2
CASRPGTSTEAFF
TGTGCCAGCAGGCCGGGGACTTCCACTGAAGCTTTCTTT
>TRBJ1-5|few|NA|TRBV2
CASTPSPWENQPQHF
TGTGCCAGCACCCCGAGCCCCTGGGAGAATCAGCCCCAGCATTTT
>TRBJ1-1|once|TRBD1|TRBV30
CAWGDRRTEAFF
TGTGCCTGGGGGGACAGGAGAACTGAAGCTTTCTTT
>TRBJ1-1|NA|NA|TRBV4-1
CASSWGGDTEAFF
TGCGCCAGCAGCTGGGGGGGGGACACTGAAGCTTTCTTT
>TRBJ1-1|NA|TRBD1|TRBV5-1
CASSNRQGMNTEAFF
TGCGCCAGCAGCAATAGACAGGGCATGAACACTGAAGCTTTCTTT
>TRBJ2-3|NA|TRBD1|TRBV5-4
CASSSTGLSTDTQYF
TGTGCCAGCAGTTCGACAGGGCTTAGCACAGATACGCAGTATTTT
>TRBJ1-4|few|NA|TRBV9
CASSVSDGVNEKLFF
TGTGCCAGCAGCGTCTCGGACGGGGTGAATGAAAAACTGTTTTTT
>TRBJ2-1|NA|NA|TRBV7-2
CASSRVPGYNEQFF
TGTGCCAGCAGCCGGGTCCCGGGGTACAATGAGCAGTTCTTC